Listed below are T cell receptor beta chains from one sample, sequenced in a study of shared clonotypes between healthy human individuals. Assay used: immunoSEQ multiplex PCR; TCRdb lists only in-frame clones, some missing. The sample includes over a million clones, roughly 96% seen only once; the top ten take over 1%. Sample: naive CD4+ T cells sorted from blood. The receptors here all came from a man aged 25-45 years in good health. CDR3s include the opening cysteine and the closing phenylalanine or tryptophan. The order of the fields is D gene, J gene, clone size, V gene, CDR3 DNA, CDR3 protein. D genes are given only for firm matches. A row's size may be missing; if present it is once, few, many or a size class.

>-|TRBJ2-2|-|TRBV27
TGTGCCAGCAGCTTATCTGTCGCGCCGAGGGGCGTGCTGTTTTTT
CASSLSVAPRGVLFF
>TRBD1|TRBJ1-1|-|TRBV27
TGTGCCAGCAGTCCAACCCGGGACAGGGGATTAACTGAAGCTTTCTTT
CASSPTRDRGLTEAFF
>-|TRBJ1-5|-|TRBV28
TGTGCCAGCACGGGTAGCAATCAGCCCCAGCATTTT
CASTGSNQPQHF
>TRBD2|TRBJ2-1|-|TRBV7-9
TGTGCCAGCAGCCGAGCGGGAGCAGGCTACAATGAGCAGTTCTTC
CASSRAGAGYNEQFF
>TRBD2|TRBJ2-7|-|TRBV2
TGTGCCAGCAGTGAAGATCTAGCGGGAGTTAGCGAGCAGTACTTC
CASSEDLAGVSEQYF
>-|TRBJ1-4|-|TRBV9
TGTGCCAGCAGCGTATCCTTCTCCGAGGGAGAAAAACTGTTTTTT
CASSVSFSEGEKLFF
>-|TRBJ2-1|once|TRBV4-3
TGCGCCAGCAGCCAAGTTGGGGTCGACAATGAGCAGTTCTTC
CASSQVGVDNEQFF
>-|TRBJ2-7|-|TRBV2
TGTGCCAGCAGTGCCCAGGGGTACGAGCAGTACTTC
CASSAQGYEQYF
>TRBD2|TRBJ2-5|-|TRBV5-1
TGCGCCAGCAGCTTGGGGGCCGGACTAGCGGGGCAAGAGACCCAGTACTTC
CASSLGAGLAGQETQYF
>-|TRBJ2-7|-|TRBV5-5
TGTGCCAGCAGTTTCAGCTCCTACGAGCAGTACTTC
CASSFSSYEQYF
>-|TRBJ2-2|-|TRBV5-1
TGCGCCAGCAGCCAAATGGAACTCGCGAACACCGGGGAGCTGTTTTTT
CASSQMELANTGELFF
>-|TRBJ1-1|-|TRBV28
TGTGCCAGCAGTTTTCAATCGGCGGGATCCACTGAAGCTTTCTTT
CASSFQSAGSTEAFF
>TRBD1|TRBJ2-5|-|TRBV10-3
TGTGCCATCGGGACAGTCGAGACCCAGTACTTC
CAIGTVETQYF
>-|TRBJ2-5|-|TRBV29-1
TGCAGCGTTGAAGGTGAATTCCGGACCCAGTACTTC
CSVEGEFRTQYF
>-|TRBJ2-7|-|TRBV29-1
TGCAGCGTTCTCCCCTTGAACAAAAACTCCTACGAGCAGTACTTC
CSVLPLNKNSYEQYF
>TRBD2|TRBJ2-3|once|TRBV7-3
TGTGCCAGCAGCTTGCAGGCTAGCGGTTACACAGATACGCAGTATTTT
CASSLQASGYTDTQYF
>-|TRBJ2-1|-|TRBV1
TGCACCAGCAGCCGGGGACTAGCGTCCTACAATGAGCAGTTCTTC
CTSSRGLASYNEQFF
>TRBD2|TRBJ2-3|-|TRBV5-1
TGCGCCAGCAGCTTGGGGCGGGAGGCGCAGTATTTT
CASSLGREAQYF
>TRBD2|TRBJ2-2|once|TRBV5-4
TGTGCCAGCAGCTCGGGACTAGCGGGGACGAACACCGGGGAGCTGTTTTTT
CASSSGLAGTNTGELFF
>TRBD1|TRBJ1-1|-|TRBV18
TGTGCCAGCTCACCGCTTCCGGGACAGGTCTCTGTCACTGAAGCTTTCTTT
CASSPLPGQVSVTEAFF
>TRBD1|TRBJ2-1|-|TRBV19
TGTGCCAGTAGTATTTTCGGGACAGACCACAATGAGCAGTTCTTC
CASSIFGTDHNEQFF
>TRBD1|TRBJ2-5|-|TRBV6-5
TGTGCCAGCAGTTACCAGGGGGCTCAAGAGACCCAGTACTTC
CASSYQGAQETQYF
>TRBD1|TRBJ2-7|-|TRBV30
TGTGCCTGGAGGGGAGACAGGGGTTACCCCTACGAGCAGTACTTC
CAWRGDRGYPYEQYF
>TRBD2|TRBJ2-5|-|TRBV29-1
TGCAGCGTCCAAACGAGGACTAGCGCGGAGACCCAGTACTTC
CSVQTRTSAETQYF
>TRBD2|TRBJ2-1|-|TRBV5-5
TGTGCCAGCAGAGCGGGGAGCTCCTACAATGAGCAGTTCTTC
CASRAGSSYNEQFF
>-|TRBJ1-2|once|TRBV28
TGTGCCAGCAGTTTATTAGGGCCTGTCGGCTACACCTTC
CASSLLGPVGYTF
>-|TRBJ2-7|-|TRBV18
TGTGCCAGCTCACCACGGGCGGGTGCCGACTCCTACGAGCAGTACTTC
CASSPRAGADSYEQYF
>-|TRBJ2-2|-|TRBV9
TGTGCCAGCAGCGTAGAGGTCCCGTCCGGGGAGCTGTTTTTT
CASSVEVPSGELFF
>-|TRBJ2-1|-|TRBV7-2
TGTGCCAGCAGCCCCCCTTGGACGGGAGAGTGGGGCCCCAATGAGCAGTTCTTC
CASSPPWTGEWGPNEQFF
>-|TRBJ2-7|-|TRBV7-9
TGTGCCAGCAGCTTAGGACAGCTTTACGAGCAGTACTTC
CASSLGQLYEQYF
>-|TRBJ1-1|-|TRBV7-8
TGTGCCAGCAGCTTCGGGACCCAGAACACTGAAGCTTTCTTT
CASSFGTQNTEAFF
>-|TRBJ1-2|once|TRBV6-5
TGTGCCAGCAGTTACACCGCGGGGGGGACCTATGGCTACACCTTC
CASSYTAGGTYGYTF
>TRBD2|TRBJ2-3|-|TRBV4-1
TGCGCCAGCAGCGAAGCTACTAGCGGGAGAGCAGATACGCAGTATTTT
CASSEATSGRADTQYF
>-|TRBJ2-3|-|TRBV7-2
TGTGCCAGCAGCTCCCAGCTAGCGCGCACAGATACGCAGTATTTT
CASSSQLARTDTQYF
>-|TRBJ1-5|-|TRBV19
TGTGCCAGTAGTAATGAACATAGCAATCAGCCCCAGCATTTT
CASSNEHSNQPQHF
>-|TRBJ1-1|-|TRBV2
TGTGCCAGCAGTGAAAGATTCTCGCGAGCTTTCTTT
CASSERFSRAFF
>TRBD2|TRBJ2-5|-|TRBV18
TGTGCCAGCTCACCCTCTAGCGGGAGCGGGGAGACCCAGTACTTC
CASSPSSGSGETQYF
>-|TRBJ1-1|-|TRBV19
TGTGCCAGTAGGGCCGGGACTCGAGAGGGTAACACTGAAGCTTTCTTT
CASRAGTREGNTEAFF
>TRBD1|TRBJ2-7|-|TRBV18
TGTGCCAGCTCACCGGGACAGGGGGAGTCCTACGAGCAGTACTTC
CASSPGQGESYEQYF
>TRBD1|TRBJ2-7|once|TRBV6-5
TGTGCCAGCAGTTTCTCCGGGACAGGGGTCCCCTACGAGCAGTACTTC
CASSFSGTGVPYEQYF
>-|TRBJ2-2|-|TRBV28
TGTGCCAGCAGTTTGGGCGGGACTCAGAGGAACACCGGGGAGCTGTTTTTT
CASSLGGTQRNTGELFF
>TRBD1|TRBJ2-7|-|TRBV6-4
TGTGCCAGCAGCAAATCCGGGACAGGGGACTACGAGCAGTACTTC
CASSKSGTGDYEQYF
>-|TRBJ1-2|-|TRBV25-1
TGTGCCACCCAGGGAGTAAGAGGGGATTATGGCTACACCTTC
CATQGVRGDYGYTF
>-|TRBJ2-1|-|TRBV27
TGTGCCAGCAGTTCCGGATTTTACAATGAGCAGTTCTTC
CASSSGFYNEQFF
>TRBD1|TRBJ1-2|-|TRBV11-1
TGTGCCAGCAGCCCCGACAGGGACTATGGCTACACCTTC
CASSPDRDYGYTF
>-|TRBJ2-1|-|TRBV5-1
TGCGCCAGCAGAGGGTCCGCGGAGTGGTATGAGCAGTTCTTC
CASRGSAEWYEQFF